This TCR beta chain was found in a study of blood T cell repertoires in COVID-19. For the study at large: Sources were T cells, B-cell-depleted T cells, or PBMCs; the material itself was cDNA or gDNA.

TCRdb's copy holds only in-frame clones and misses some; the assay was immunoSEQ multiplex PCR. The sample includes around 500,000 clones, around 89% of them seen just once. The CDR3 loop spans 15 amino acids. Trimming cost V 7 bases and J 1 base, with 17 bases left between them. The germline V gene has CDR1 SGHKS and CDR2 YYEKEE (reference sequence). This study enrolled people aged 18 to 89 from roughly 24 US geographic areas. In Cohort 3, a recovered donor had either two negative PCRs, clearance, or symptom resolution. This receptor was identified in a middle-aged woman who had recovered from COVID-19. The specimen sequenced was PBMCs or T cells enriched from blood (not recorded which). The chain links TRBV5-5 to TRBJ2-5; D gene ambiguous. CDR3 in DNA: TGTGCCAGCCGCCGGCAGGCAGAACGCCAAGAGACCCAGTACTTC. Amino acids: CASRRQAERQETQYF. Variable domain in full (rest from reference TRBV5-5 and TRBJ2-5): DAGVTQSPTHLIKTRGQQVTLRCSPISGHKSVSWYQQVLGQGPQFIFQYYEKEERGRGNFPDRFSARQFPNYSSELNVNALLLGDSALYLCASRRQAERQETQYFGPGTRLLVL.